Sequencing of this TCR beta chain was carried out in a study of cytotoxic CD8 clonotypes in ibrutinib-treated CLL. Overall study results and limits: At progression, clonality fell back toward baseline after rising at ibrutinib response. Under treatment, the uncommon public clonotypes either contracted or remained stable.

CDR1 and CDR2 (germline): SGDLS, YYNGEE. Trimming took 0 bases from V and 10 from J; bases not matched to a gene: 12. The CDR3 has 17 residues. Points on this clone: Antigen specificity is unknown.

With sequencing, the targeted depth ranged from 1 in 200,000 to 1 in 1 million T cells. Produced via immunoSEQ multiplex PCR; TCRdb's table is partial and in-frame only. Among 45,000 to 65,000 clones listed, over 80% were seen once. Genomic DNA in an amount of around 2 micrograms was extracted from cryopreserved PBMCs and used for the preparation of TCR beta libraries. The starting material was PBMCs, obtained after 24 months of ibrutinib treatment. V usage is TRBV9 and J usage is TRBJ2-7; 14 nucleotides match TRBD2. The sequence derives from a human donor with chronic lymphocytic leukemia. CDR3 region: CASSVEGGGLAGGSQYF. The CDR3 DNA sequence: TGTGCCAGCAGCGTAGAAGGGGGTGGACTAGCGGGAGGAAGCCAGTACTTC.